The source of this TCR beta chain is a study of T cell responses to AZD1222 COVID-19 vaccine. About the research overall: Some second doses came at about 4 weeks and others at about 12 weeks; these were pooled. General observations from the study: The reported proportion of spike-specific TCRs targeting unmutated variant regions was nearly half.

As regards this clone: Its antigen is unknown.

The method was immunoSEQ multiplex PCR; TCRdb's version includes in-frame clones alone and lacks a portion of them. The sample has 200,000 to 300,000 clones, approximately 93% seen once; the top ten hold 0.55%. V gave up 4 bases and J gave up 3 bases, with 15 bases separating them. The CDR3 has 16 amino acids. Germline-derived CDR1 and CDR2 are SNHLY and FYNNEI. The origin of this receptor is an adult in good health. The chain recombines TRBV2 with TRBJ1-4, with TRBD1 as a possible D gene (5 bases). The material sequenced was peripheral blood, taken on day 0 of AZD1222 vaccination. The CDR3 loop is CASSVGQGAANEKLFF. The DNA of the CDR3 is TGTGCCAGCAGTGTAGGGCAGGGAGCAGCTAATGAAAAACTGTTTTTT.